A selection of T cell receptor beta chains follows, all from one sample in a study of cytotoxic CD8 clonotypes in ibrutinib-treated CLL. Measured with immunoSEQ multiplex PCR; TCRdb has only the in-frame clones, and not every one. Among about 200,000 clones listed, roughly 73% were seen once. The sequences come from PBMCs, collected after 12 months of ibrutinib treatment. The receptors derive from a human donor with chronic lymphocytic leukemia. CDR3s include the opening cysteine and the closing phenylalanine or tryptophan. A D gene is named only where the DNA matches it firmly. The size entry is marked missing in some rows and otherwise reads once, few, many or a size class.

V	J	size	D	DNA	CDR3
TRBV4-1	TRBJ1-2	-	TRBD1	TGCGCCAGCAGTCCTACAGGGGGCGACTATGGCTACACCTTC	CASSPTGGDYGYTF
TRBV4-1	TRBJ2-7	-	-	TGCGCCAGCAGCCAGAGGAGTTTGGGCCCTACCTACGAGCAGTACTTC	CASSQRSLGPTYEQYF
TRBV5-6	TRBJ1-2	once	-	TGTGCCAGCAGCTGGGGACTGGGCTACACCTTC	CASSWGLGYTF
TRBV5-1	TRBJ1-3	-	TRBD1	TGCGCCAGCAGCTTGGCTCCTTTCCAGGGGGTCGGAAACACCATATATTTT	CASSLAPFQGVGNTIYF
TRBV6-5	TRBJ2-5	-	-	TGTGCCAGCTCGACGCAGCCTATTCCTCAAGAGACCCAGTACTTC	CASSTQPIPQETQYF
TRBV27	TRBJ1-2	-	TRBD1	TGTGCCAGCGGGGCCAGGGGGCATCTTTATGGCTACACCTTC	CASGARGHLYGYTF
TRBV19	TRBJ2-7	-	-	TGTGCCAGTAAGGGGTCGTCCGTGCACGAGCAGTACTTC	CASKGSSVHEQYF
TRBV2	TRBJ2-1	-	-	TGTGCCAGCAGCCCAGATTCCAATGAGCAGTTCTTC	CASSPDSNEQFF
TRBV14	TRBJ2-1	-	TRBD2	TGTGCCAGCAGCCAGGTGGCTAGCGGGAGGGCCGGTGAGCAGTTCTTC	CASSQVASGRAGEQFF
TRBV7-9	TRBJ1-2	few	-	TGTGCCAGCAGCTCGCTAACAGGCCTGGATAACTATGGCTACACCTTC	CASSSLTGLDNYGYTF
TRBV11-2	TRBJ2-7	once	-	TGTGCCAGCAGCCTCCGGGACGGACTGAAGTACGAGCAGTACTTC	CASSLRDGLKYEQYF
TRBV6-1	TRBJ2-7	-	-	TGTGCCAGCAGTGAAGCTACGGCTAGCGTTGCCTACGAGCAGTACTTC	CASSEATASVAYEQYF
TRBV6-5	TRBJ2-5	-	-	TGTGCCAGCAGTTCGGGGGGCGGATGGGAGACCCAGTACTTC	CASSSGGGWETQYF
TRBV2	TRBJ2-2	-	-	TGTGCCAGCAAGGAGGGTAACACCGGGGAGCTGTTTTTT	CASKEGNTGELFF
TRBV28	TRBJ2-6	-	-	TGTGCCAGCAGTGCCCTTGTGGGGGGCCCCATCGGGGCCAACGTCCTGACTTTC	CASSALVGGPIGANVLTF
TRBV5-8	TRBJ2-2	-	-	TGTGCCAGCAGTAGACGGACGGTCGGGGCCGGGGAGCTGTTTTTT	CASSRRTVGAGELFF
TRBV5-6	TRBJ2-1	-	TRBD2	TGTGCCAGCAGCCGTGATTATAGCGGGGGAAACAATGAGCAGTTCTTC	CASSRDYSGGNNEQFF
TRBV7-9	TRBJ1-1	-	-	TGTGCCAGCAGCTTTTTTAACCTCCGGGGGATGAACACTGAAGCTTTCTTT	CASSFFNLRGMNTEAFF
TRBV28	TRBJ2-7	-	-	TGTGCCAGCAGTTTGTTTGGGCCCTCCTACGAGCAGTACTTC	CASSLFGPSYEQYF
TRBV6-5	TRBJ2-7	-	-	TGTGCCAGCACCCCGGGGCCCTCCCCGATCGAGCAGTACTTC	CASTPGPSPIEQYF
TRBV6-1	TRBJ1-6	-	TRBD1	TGTGCCAGCAGGATTCAGGGGGCGAATTCACCCCTCCACTTT	CASRIQGANSPLHF
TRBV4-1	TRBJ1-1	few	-	TGCGCCAGCAGCCAAGGCACTGAAGCTTTCTTT	CASSQGTEAFF
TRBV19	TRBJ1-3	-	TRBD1	TGTGCCAGTAGTATGACAGGGACCGGAAACACCATATATTTT	CASSMTGTGNTIYF
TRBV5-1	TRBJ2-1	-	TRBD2	TGCGCCAGCAGGCCCAGCGGGGTGTATGAGCAGTTCTTC	CASRPSGVYEQFF
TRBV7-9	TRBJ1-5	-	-	TGTGCCAGCAGCTTACAGGGGAAGGACAATCAGCCCCAGCATTTT	CASSLQGKDNQPQHF
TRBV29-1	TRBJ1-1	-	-	TGCAGCGTCGTCCGGTTTATGAACACTGAAGCTTTCTTT	CSVVRFMNTEAFF
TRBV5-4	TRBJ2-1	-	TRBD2	TGTGCCAGCAGCTTGAATAGCGGGAGGACCAATGAGCAGTTCTTC	CASSLNSGRTNEQFF
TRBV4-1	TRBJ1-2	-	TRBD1	TGCGCCAGCAGCCAAGAAATGGACAGGGGGCGAGGCTACACCTTC	CASSQEMDRGRGYTF
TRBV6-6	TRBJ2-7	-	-	TGTGCCAGCAGGGACAGTGACCCCTACGAGCAGTACTTC	CASRDSDPYEQYF